Listed below are T cell receptor beta chains from one sample, sequenced in a study of OX40 agonist ivuxolimab in advanced cancers. The table came from immunoSEQ multiplex PCR; TCRdb's copy has only in-frame clones and leaves some out. The table includes under 20,000 clones, 85% to 90% detected once. This material consisted of CD4+ or CD8+ T cells sorted from blood, taken in a trial of the OX40 agonist ivuxolimab. Receptors were obtained from an adult with an advanced solid tumor such as melanoma, head and neck, liver or kidney cancer. The CDR3 runs from the conserved cysteine through the conserved F or W. The D gene is left open where the match is weak.

D gene	V gene	J gene	CDR3 protein	CDR3 DNA
.	TRBV2	TRBJ2-2	CASSEVAQNTGELFF	TGTGCCAGCAGTGAAGTAGCGCAAAACACCGGGGAGCTGTTTTTT
.	TRBV14	TRBJ1-2	CASSQGSVYGYTF	TGTGCCAGCAGCCAGGGCAGTGTCTATGGCTACACCTTC
TRBD1	TRBV28	TRBJ1-2	CASSWGQGVYGYTF	TGTGCCAGCAGTTGGGGACAGGGGGTCTATGGCTACACCTTC
.	TRBV9	TRBJ1-3	CASSVLPNSGNTIYF	TGTGCCAGCAGCGTATTGCCCAACTCTGGAAACACCATATATTTT